This T cell receptor beta chain was recorded in a study of blood T cells in healthy people across ages. Overall study results and limits: Per-million-T-cell TCR beta diversity fell roughly linearly with age.

This clonotype has more than one count but fewer than ten. The antigen is undetermined. A J-beta primer mix and a sample-barcoded 5' primer were used in a second PCR of roughly 6 to 12 cycles. TCRdb fed the 5' RACE reads into MiXCR, producing one record per CDR3 protein. The table has roughly 1.5 million distinct CDR3 sequences, 35% to 45% seen once. Samples had at least 7 million PBMCs isolated from them. Samples each yielded at least 5 micrograms of total RNA. The TCR originated in a woman between 18 and 29 years old in good health. Sequenced material: blood.

The DNA for the CDR3 is TGTGCCAGCAGGCTCCTAGCGGGGGCCAATGAGCAGTTCTTC. Amino acid sequence: CASRLLAGANEQFF. The V call is TRBV6-2 or TRBV6-3, the J call TRBJ2-1, with 10 bases fitting TRBD2. The V segment lost 6 bases and the J segment 6 bases; nucleotides outside the gene matches: 5. The CDR3 runs to 14 residues. CDR1 MNHEY and CDR2 SVGEGT come from the germline V gene.